This T cell receptor beta chain derives from a study of beta chain features in type 1 diabetes. Study results and caveats: There was a moderate but significant shortening of TCRB CDR3s in all four CD4+ subsets of Type 1 diabetes patients.

By way of CD45RO/CCR7/CD25/CD127/CD95/CD27, the CD4+ regulatory, stem cell-like memory, central memory and naive cells were sorted. V lost 4 bases and J 3 bases, leaving 13 bases between the germline ends. This CDR3 has 14 residues. Germline CDR1 is SGHTA and CDR2 is FQGNSA. There are a few counts of this clone. Its antigen is not identified. As every portion of the isolated RNA was reverse transcribed, the sequencing read expressed TCRB transcripts. Sequencing used immunoSEQ multiplex PCR; TCRdb keeps in-frame clones, though not all of them. The profile shows over 600,000 clones, 12% of them singletons.

The sequence derives from a man aged 30-40 years with type 1 diabetes. Input material: naive CD4+ T cells from blood. The genes are TRBV7-2 and TRBJ2-7, with no clear D. CDR3 in DNA: TGTGCCAGCAGCTCCTACACCGAAATCTACGAGCAGTACTTC. Protein sequence: CASSSYTEIYEQYF.